Presented here are 5 T cell receptor beta chains from one specimen sequenced in a study of cytomegalovirus exposure and HLA in healthy donors. The PCR employed 60 Vbeta primers together with 13 Jbeta primers. Repertoires were generated with immunoSEQ multiplex PCR, while TCRdb's copy carries only in-frame clones and drops some. The top ten hold 1.5% of the sample, which has approximately 210,000 clones, around 79% seen once. Sequenced sample: PBMCs. The receptor source for this set is a girl aged 10-17 years in good health and CMV-seropositive.

The chain uses TRBV5-6 and TRBJ2-4; D possibly corresponds to TRBD1 (5 bases). The CDR3 spans 13 residues. Trimming removed 1 base from V and 8 bases from J, with 10 bases in between. The germline CDR1 and CDR2 sequences are SGHDT and YYEEEE. The CDR3 DNA reads TGTGCCAGCAGCTTGAAACAGGTGGACATTCAGTACTTC. Encoded protein: CASSLKQVDIQYF.

This clone was detected only a few times. The chain is built from TRBV21-1 and TRBJ2-7; the table calls TRBD2, which could not be checked here. TRBV21-1 is marked as a pseudogene. This CDR3 region has 12 residues. The CDR3 sequence: CASSKSTDEQYF. The CDR3 nucleotides are TGTGCCAGCAGCAAATCTACTGACGAGCAGTACTTC.

The chain has TRBV29-1 and TRBJ2-4; TRBD1 matches at 7 bases. J was trimmed by 8 bases and V by 4 bases; bases with no gene match: 5. CDR1 SQVTM and CDR2 ANQGSEA come from the germline V gene. The CDR3 extends over 12 amino acids. This CDR3 reads CSVGQGTDIQYF. The CDR3 coding sequence is TGCAGCGTTGGACAGGGTACGGACATTCAGTACTTC.

The rearrangement uses TRBV10-1 and TRBJ2-5, with TRBD1 matching over 7 bases. CDR3 length: 16 amino acids. Germline V lookup: CDR1 WNHNN, CDR2 SYGVQD (reference sequence). The trim removed 2 bases at V and 1 base at J, leaving 7 bases unmatched. Here the CDR3 DNA reads TGCGCCAGCAGTGAGAGGACAGGTTTCCTCCAAGAGACCCAGTACTTC. Its protein product is CASSERTGFLQETQYF.

The J gene is TRBJ2-7, the V gene TRBV5-8; D unresolved. The length of the CDR3 is 11 residues. The ends were cut back, 0 bases at V and 4 bases at J, with 2 bases in the middle. CDR1 SGHTS and CDR2 YDEGEE come from the germline V gene. The CDR3, as DNA: TGTGCCAGCAGCTTGGCTTACGAGCAGTACTTC. Amino acid sequence: CASSLAYEQYF.